Below, 2 T cell receptor beta chains from the same sample are listed, as sequenced in a study of cytomegalovirus exposure and HLA in healthy donors. 13 Jbeta primers and 60 Vbeta primers were used for the PCR. The table came from immunoSEQ multiplex PCR; TCRdb's copy has only in-frame clones and leaves some out. The sample includes 150,000 to 200,000 clones, approximately 70% of them seen just once. Sample: PBMCs. The receptors were gathered from a woman in her 30s in good health and CMV-seronegative.

This clone has only a few counts. The junction differs from germline at one of its ends, possibly a read error. The CDR3 DNA reads TGTGCCAGCAGATTATGGGGGACAACGAATAGCAATCAGCCCCAGCATTTT. Protein product: CASRLWGTTNSNQPQHF. This rearrangement joins TRBV27 to TRBJ1-5, with D possibly TRBD1 on 6 matching bases. The germline CDR1 and CDR2 sequences are MNHEY and SMNVEV (reference sequence). The CDR3 is 17 residues long.

V usage is TRBV11-3 and J usage is TRBJ2-1, with 10 bases matching TRBD1. The CDR3 is 14 amino acids. Germline lookup yields CDR1 SGHNT and CDR2 YENEEA. The V gene end was trimmed by 5 bases and the J gene end by 6 bases; junction bases not matched to a gene: 4. CDR3 protein: CASSLRTGGNEQFF. The CDR3 DNA sequence: TGTGCCAGCAGCCTACGGACAGGGGGCAATGAGCAGTTCTTC.